These 11 T cell receptor beta chains came from one sample sequenced in a study of regulatory T cells in long-lasting Graves disease (dated by TCRdb to 2020 to 2023). Sample time point, as interpreted from the label and publication: persistent/refractory GD, antithyroid drugs over 5 years with positive TRAb. For both TCR sequencing and RNA sequencing, RNA was extracted from PBMCs in TRIzol. The method was multiplex PCR. Sequenced on an Illumina HiSeq 4000. CDR3 regions were amplified by Arm-PCR with iRepertoire HTBI primers to construct TCR beta libraries. Using fastp trimming at Q25 and MiXCR clonotype assembly, TCRdb reanalyzed the public sequencing data and kept in-frame beta chains. Under each unique CDR3 protein, matching rows form one entry showing the most common genes and DNA. Across this sample there are roughly 400,000 distinct CDR3 sequences, with 20% to 25% seen only once. The ten largest make up less than 25% of the sample.

Sequenced material: peripheral blood mononuclear cells (PBMCs), taken when the disease was refractory, from a patient treated with antithyroid drugs. The receptors derive from a female donor with Graves disease.

With regard to this clonotype: Here the CDR3 omits its conserved ending phenylalanine or tryptophan, so a read error is the likely source. The genes are TRBV12-3 or TRBV12-4 and TRBJ2-6; maybe TRBD2 (6 bases). The CDR3 length is 14 residues. V was shortened by 8 bases and J by 1 base, with 9 bases between the two germline ends. For the CDR3, the DNA is TGTGCCAGCCGGAGGGCGTCTGGGGCCAACGTCCTGACTCTC. This sequence encodes CASRRASGANVLTL.

This chain joins TRBV20-1 and TRBJ2-7; 8 bases are a match to TRBD1. The V gene's germline CDR1 is DFQATT and CDR2 SNEGSKA (reference sequence). The CDR3 runs to 15 residues. After removal of 0 bases from V and 5 bases from J, the junction contained 9 bases not matched to a gene. This chain's CDR3 is CSARDQRQGIHEQYF. CDR3 coding DNA: TGCAGTGCTAGAGATCAGAGACAGGGGATCCACGAGCAGTACTTC.

This clonotype was observed many times. The chain links TRBV11-2 to TRBJ2-2, with D hard to call. CDR1 SGHAT and CDR2 FQNNGV come from the germline V gene. Trimming cost V 5 bases and J 0 bases, with 7 bases left between them. This CDR3 is 14 amino acids long. In DNA, the CDR3 is TGTGCCAGCAGCCTTGGAACGAACACCGGGGAGCTGTTTTTT. Encoded protein: CASSLGTNTGELFF. The full variable domain, rest sourced from reference TRBV11-2 and TRBJ2-2, is EAGVAQSPRYKIIEKRQSVAFWCNPISGHATLYWYQQILGQGPKLLIQFQNNGVVDDSQLPKDRFSAERLKGVDSTLKIQPAKLEDSAVYLCASSLGTNTGELFFGEGSRLTVL.

This chain joins TRBV29-1 and TRBJ1-5; tentatively, D is TRBD1 (5 bases). Looked up from germline, CDR1 is SQVTM and CDR2 is ANQGSEA. The CDR3 is made up of 11 amino acids. The germline V and J ends were trimmed by 7 bases and 11 bases, with 15 bases remaining between them. This chain's CDR3 is CSGESEGAQHF. CDR3 DNA: TGCAGCGGGGAGAGCGAAGGGGCCCAGCATTTT.

At least ten counts were recorded for this clonotype. The chain carries TRBV6-1 and TRBJ1-6, with 9 bases fitting TRBD1. Germline lookup yields CDR1 MNHNS and CDR2 SASEGT. V gave up 6 bases and J gave up 10 bases; unmatched junction bases: 7. The CDR3 extends over 14 amino acids. CDR3 in amino acids: CASSRGQGGSPLHF. The CDR3 DNA reads as TGTGCCAGCAGCCGGGGACAGGGAGGGTCACCCCTCCACTTT.

This clonotype has a handful of counts. V gene TRBV5-1 combines with J gene TRBJ2-7; 11 nucleotides line up with TRBD1. J was trimmed by 4 bases and V by 1 base; bases with no gene match: 7. The CDR3 spans 16 residues. CDR1 and CDR2 from the germline V gene are SGHRS and YFSETQ. The CDR3 loop is CASSLSSGQGVYEQYF. In DNA, the CDR3 is TGCGCCAGCAGCTTGTCCTCGGGACAGGGGGTTTACGAGCAGTACTTC.

The chain recombines TRBV30 with TRBJ2-4; D may be TRBD2 (6 bases). The CDR3 contains 14 residues. Germline V CDR1 and CDR2: GTSNPN, SVGIG (reference sequence). Deletions cut 2 bases from V and 6 bases from J, with 14 bases between. CDR3 DNA: TGTGCCTGGAGTAGTAGGAGGGCGTCAAACATTCAGTACTTC. Amino acid sequence: CAWSSRRASNIQYF.

This clonotype was found many times. The chain carries TRBV18 and TRBJ1-4, with 7 bases lining up with TRBD1. J gave up 5 bases and V 1 base, and 4 bases lay outside the gene matches. From germline, CDR1 is KGHSH and CDR2 LQKENI. The CDR3 consists of 15 residues. CDR3: CASSPRQGKNEKLFF. Here the CDR3 DNA reads TGTGCCAGCTCACCACGACAGGGAAAGAATGAAAAACTGTTTTTT.

The chain is built from TRBV6-4 and TRBJ2-2; tentative D call: TRBD2 (6 bases). V was cut by 3 bases and J by 6 bases, with 17 bases left in between. The V gene's germline CDR1 is MRHNA and CDR2 SNTAGT. This CDR3 is 16 amino acids long. Written as DNA, the CDR3 is TGTGCCAGCAGTGATCAGCCGGGGGAGATATCCGGGGAGCTGTTTTTT. Translation: CASSDQPGEISGELFF.

A single count supports this clonotype. It may be a read error: a sequence one base away is much more abundant. The chain employs TRBV28 and TRBJ2-5; a weak D match, TRBD2 (5 bases). The CDR3 extends over 14 amino acids. CDR1 is MDHEN, CDR2 SYDVKM, per germline. Trimming shortened V by 5 bases and J by 4 bases, and 14 bases separated the two germline ends. CDR3 sequence: CASSNEGLGETQYF. CDR3 in DNA: TGTGCCAGCAGTAACGAGGGTTTGGGAGAGACCCAGTACTTC.

V usage is TRBV7-8 and J usage is TRBJ1-5; D perhaps matches TRBD1 (5 bases). Between the trimmed V and J ends, which lost 10 bases and 5 bases, there was a span of 21 bases. The germline CDR1 and CDR2 sequences are SGHVS and FQNEAQ. CDR3 length: 15 amino acids. CDR3 nucleotides: TGTGCCACCACAGGCTGGGCCGGGAAGGATCAGCCCCAGCATTTT. It specifies CATTGWAGKDQPQHF.